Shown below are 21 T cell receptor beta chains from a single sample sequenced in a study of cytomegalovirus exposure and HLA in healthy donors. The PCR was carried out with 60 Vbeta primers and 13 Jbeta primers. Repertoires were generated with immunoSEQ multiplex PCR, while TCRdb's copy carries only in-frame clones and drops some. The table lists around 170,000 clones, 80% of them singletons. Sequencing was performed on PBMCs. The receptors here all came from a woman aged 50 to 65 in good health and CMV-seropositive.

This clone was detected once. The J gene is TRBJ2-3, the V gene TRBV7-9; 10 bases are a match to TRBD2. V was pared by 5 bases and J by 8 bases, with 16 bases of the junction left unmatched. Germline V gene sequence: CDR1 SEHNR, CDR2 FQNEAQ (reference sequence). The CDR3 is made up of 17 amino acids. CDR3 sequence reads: CASSPSSGRELMGTQYF. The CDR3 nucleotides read TGTGCCAGCAGCCCCTCTAGCGGGAGAGAGCTTATGGGTACGCAGTATTTT.

CDR3 coding DNA: TGTGCCAGCACCCCCGGGGTCCCACCCCTCCACTTT. Translated: CASTPGVPPLHF. The rearrangement joins TRBV28 to TRBJ1-6; D is ambiguous. Trimming removed 7 bases from V and 11 bases from J, with 12 bases in between. This CDR3 is 12 amino acids long. The germline V gene has CDR1 MDHEN and CDR2 SYDVKM. Full variable domain (remainder filled in from reference TRBV28 and TRBJ1-6): DVKVTQSSRYLVKRTGEKVFLECVQDMDHENMFWYRQDPGLGLRLIYFSYDVKMKEKGDIPEGYSVSREKKERFSLILESASTNQTSMYLCASTPGVPPLHFGNGTRLTVT.

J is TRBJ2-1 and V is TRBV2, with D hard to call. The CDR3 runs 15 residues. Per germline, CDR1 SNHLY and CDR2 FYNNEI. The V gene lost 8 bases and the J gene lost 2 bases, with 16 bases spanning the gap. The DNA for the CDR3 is TGTGCCAGCTCTAGGCTAGACTTAACCTACAATGAGCAGTTCTTC. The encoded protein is CASSRLDLTYNEQFF.

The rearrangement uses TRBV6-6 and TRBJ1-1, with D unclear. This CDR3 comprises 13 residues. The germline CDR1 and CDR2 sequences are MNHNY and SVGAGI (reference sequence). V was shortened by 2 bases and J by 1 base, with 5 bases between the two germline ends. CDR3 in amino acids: CASSYLRNTEAFF. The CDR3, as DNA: TGTGCCAGCAGTTACCTCAGGAACACTGAAGCTTTCTTT.

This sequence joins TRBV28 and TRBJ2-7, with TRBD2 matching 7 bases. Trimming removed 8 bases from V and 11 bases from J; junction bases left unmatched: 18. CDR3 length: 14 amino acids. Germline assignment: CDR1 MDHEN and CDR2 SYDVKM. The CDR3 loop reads CASGSSLRTSRKYF. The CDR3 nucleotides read TGTGCCAGCGGCTCCTCCTTGAGGACTAGTCGAAAGTACTTC.

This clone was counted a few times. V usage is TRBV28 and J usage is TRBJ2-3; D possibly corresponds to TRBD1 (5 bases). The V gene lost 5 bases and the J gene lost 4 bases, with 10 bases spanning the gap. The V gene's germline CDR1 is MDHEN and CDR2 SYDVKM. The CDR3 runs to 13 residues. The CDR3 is CASSRQGADTQYF. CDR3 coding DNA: TGTGCCAGCAGTAGGCAGGGCGCAGATACGCAGTATTTT.

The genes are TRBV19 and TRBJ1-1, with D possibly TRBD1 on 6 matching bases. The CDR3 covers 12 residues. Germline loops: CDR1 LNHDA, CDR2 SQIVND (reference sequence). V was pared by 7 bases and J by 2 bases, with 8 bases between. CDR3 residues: CASKDRNTEAFF. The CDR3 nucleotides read TGTGCCAGTAAGGACAGAAACACTGAAGCTTTCTTT.

CDR3 protein: CASSFRSGGYSYNEQFF. The DNA of the CDR3 is TGTGCCAGCAGCTTCCGTAGCGGGGGGTACTCCTACAATGAGCAGTTCTTC. J is TRBJ2-1 and V is TRBV5-5, with 10 bases aligning to TRBD2. After removal of 2 bases from V and 0 bases from J, the junction contained 5 bases not matched to a gene. The germline V gene encodes CDR1 SGHKS and CDR2 YYEKEE (reference sequence). The CDR3 has 17 residues.

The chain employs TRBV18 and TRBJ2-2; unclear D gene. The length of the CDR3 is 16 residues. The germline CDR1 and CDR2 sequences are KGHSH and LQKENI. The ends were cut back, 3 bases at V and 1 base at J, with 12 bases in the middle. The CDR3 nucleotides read TGTGCCAGCTCACCCAATCAGATCCAGAACACCGGGGAGCTGTTTTTT. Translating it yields CASSPNQIQNTGELFF.

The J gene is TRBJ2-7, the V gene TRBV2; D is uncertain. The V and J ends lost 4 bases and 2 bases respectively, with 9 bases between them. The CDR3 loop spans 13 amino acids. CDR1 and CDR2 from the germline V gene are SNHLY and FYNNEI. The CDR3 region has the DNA TGTGCCAGCAGTGGAGAAACTACCTACGAGCAGTACTTC. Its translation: CASSGETTYEQYF.

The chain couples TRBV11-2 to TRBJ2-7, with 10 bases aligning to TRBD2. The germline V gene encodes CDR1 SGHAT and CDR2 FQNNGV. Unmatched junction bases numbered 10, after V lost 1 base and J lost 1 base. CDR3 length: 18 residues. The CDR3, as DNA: TGTGCCAGCAGCTTAGGGAGAACTAGCGGGACCAAGTCCTACGAGCAGTACTTC. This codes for CASSLGRTSGTKSYEQYF.

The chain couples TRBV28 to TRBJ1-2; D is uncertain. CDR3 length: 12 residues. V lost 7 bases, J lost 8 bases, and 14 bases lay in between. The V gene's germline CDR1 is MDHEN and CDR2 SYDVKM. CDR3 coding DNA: TGTGCCAGCACCCAGAGACGCGGGGGCTACACCTTC. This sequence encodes CASTQRRGGYTF.

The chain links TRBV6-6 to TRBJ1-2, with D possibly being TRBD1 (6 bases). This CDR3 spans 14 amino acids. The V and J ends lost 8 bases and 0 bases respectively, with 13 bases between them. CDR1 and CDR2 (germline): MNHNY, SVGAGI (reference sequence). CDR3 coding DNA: TGTGCCAGCGGGAGGGGGTCAGCTAACTATGGCTACACCTTC. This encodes CASGRGSANYGYTF.

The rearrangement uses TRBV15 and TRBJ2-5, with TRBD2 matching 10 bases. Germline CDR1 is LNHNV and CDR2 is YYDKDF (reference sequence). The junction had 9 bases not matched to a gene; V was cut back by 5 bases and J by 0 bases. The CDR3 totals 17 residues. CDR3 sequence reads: CATSLPVLAGNQETQYF. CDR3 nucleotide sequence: TGTGCCACCAGCTTGCCCGTACTAGCGGGGAACCAAGAGACCCAGTACTTC.

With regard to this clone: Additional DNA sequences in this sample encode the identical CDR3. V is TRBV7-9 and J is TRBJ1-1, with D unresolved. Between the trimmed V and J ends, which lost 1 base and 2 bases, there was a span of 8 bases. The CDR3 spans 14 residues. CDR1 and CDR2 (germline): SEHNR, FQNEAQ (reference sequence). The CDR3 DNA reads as TGTGCCAGCAGCTTAGAGGCGGGAAACACTGAAGCTTTCTTT. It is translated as CASSLEAGNTEAFF.

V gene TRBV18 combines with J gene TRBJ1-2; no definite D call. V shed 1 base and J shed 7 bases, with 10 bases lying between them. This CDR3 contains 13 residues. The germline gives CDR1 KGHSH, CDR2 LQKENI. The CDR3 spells CASSPREPTGYTF. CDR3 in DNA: TGTGCCAGCTCACCACGCGAGCCCACTGGCTACACCTTC.

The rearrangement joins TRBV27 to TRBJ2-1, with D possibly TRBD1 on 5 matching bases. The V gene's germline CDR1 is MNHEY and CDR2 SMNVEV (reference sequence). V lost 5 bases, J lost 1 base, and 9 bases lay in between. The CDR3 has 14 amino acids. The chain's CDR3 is CASSTDISYNEQFF. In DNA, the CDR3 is TGTGCCAGCAGTACGGACATTTCCTACAATGAGCAGTTCTTC.

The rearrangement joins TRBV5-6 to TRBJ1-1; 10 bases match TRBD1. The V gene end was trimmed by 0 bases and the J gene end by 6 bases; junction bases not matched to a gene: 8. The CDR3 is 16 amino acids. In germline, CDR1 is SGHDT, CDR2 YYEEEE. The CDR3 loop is CASSLDRQGATAEAFF. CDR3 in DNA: TGTGCCAGCAGCTTGGATCGACAGGGGGCGACGGCTGAAGCTTTCTTT.

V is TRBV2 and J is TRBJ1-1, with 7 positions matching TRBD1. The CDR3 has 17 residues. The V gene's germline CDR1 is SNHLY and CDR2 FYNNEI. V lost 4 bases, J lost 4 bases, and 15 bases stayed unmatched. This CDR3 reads CASSAGQTSLLSTEAFF. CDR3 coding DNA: TGTGCCAGCAGTGCGGGACAGACCTCCTTATTAAGCACTGAAGCTTTCTTT.

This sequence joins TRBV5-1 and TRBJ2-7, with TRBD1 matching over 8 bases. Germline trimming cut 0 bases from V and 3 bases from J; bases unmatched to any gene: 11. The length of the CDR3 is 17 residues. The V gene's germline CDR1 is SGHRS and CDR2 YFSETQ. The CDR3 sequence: CASSLVGGQEFFYEQYF. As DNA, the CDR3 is TGCGCCAGCAGCTTGGTGGGGGGACAGGAATTTTTCTACGAGCAGTACTTC.

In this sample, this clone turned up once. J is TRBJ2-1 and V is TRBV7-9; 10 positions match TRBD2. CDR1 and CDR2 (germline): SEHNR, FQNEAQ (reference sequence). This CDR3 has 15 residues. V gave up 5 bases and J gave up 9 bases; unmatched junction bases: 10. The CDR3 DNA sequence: TGTGCCAGCAGCCAGACTAGCGGGCCTTTGAGTGAGCAGTTCTTC. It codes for CASSQTSGPLSEQFF.